This entry features one T cell receptor beta chain sequence. In the PCR, 60 Vbeta and 13 Jbeta primers were used. Clones were sequenced by immunoSEQ multiplex PCR, and TCRdb holds only the in-frame ones, with some missing. The sample includes 95,000 or so clones, around 81% of them seen just once. Looked up from germline, CDR1 is MNHEY and CDR2 is SVGAGI. The CDR3 spans 12 residues. V lost 6 bases to trimming and J lost 2 bases, with 7 bases between them. These data come from a study of cytomegalovirus exposure and HLA in healthy donors. What was sequenced was PBMCs. The J gene is TRBJ1-2, the V gene TRBV6-5, with a tentative D call TRBD1 (5 bases). The TCR sequence derives from a woman in her 70s in good health and CMV-seropositive. This chain's CDR3 is CASSRGNYGYTF. CDR3 sequence (DNA): TGTGCCAGCAGCCGGGGGAACTATGGCTACACCTTC.